This TCR beta chain was recorded in a study of blood T cell repertoires in COVID-19. Here immunoSEQ multiplex PCR was the method, and the copy in TCRdb shows in-frame clones only, minus some. There are 150,000 to 200,000 clones in the sample; over 70% occur only once, and approximately 9.9% lies in the top ten. The sequence was collected from a man between 50 and 59 years old who had recovered from COVID-19. The material sequenced was PBMCs or T cells enriched from blood (not recorded which).

The DNA of the CDR3 is TGTGCCAGCAGCCAGTACAGGTACAATGAGCAGTTCTTC. Translating gives CASSQYRYNEQFF. The rearrangement links TRBV3-1 (or the pseudogene TRBV3-2) to TRBJ2-1, with D maybe TRBD1 (5 bases). Germline V gives CDR1 LGHDT, CDR2 YNNKEL (reference sequence). Deletions cut 3 bases from V and 4 bases from J, with 7 bases between. The CDR3 consists of 13 residues.